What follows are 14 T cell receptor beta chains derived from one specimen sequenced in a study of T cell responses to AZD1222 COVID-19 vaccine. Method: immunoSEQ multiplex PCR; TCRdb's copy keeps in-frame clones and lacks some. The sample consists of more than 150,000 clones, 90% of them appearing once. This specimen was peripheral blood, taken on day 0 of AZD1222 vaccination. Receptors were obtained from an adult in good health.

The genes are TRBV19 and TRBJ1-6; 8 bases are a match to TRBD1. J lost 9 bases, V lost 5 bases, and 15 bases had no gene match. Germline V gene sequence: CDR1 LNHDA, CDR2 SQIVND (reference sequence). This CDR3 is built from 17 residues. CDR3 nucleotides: TGTGCCAGTAGTCCCTACCCCGAAACAGGGGGGAGTTCACCCCTCCACTTT. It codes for CASSPYPETGGSSPLHF.

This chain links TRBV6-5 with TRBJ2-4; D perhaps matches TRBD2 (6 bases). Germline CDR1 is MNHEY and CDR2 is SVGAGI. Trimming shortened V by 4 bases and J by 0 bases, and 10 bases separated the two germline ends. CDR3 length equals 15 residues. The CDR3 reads CASSSGVLAKNIQYF. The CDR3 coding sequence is TGTGCCAGCAGTTCGGGGGTTCTAGCCAAAAACATTCAGTACTTC.

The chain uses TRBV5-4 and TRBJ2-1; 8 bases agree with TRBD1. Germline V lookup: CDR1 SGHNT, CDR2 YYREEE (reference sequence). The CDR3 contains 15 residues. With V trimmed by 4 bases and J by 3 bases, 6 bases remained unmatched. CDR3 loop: CASSGGQANYNEQFF. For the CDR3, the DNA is TGTGCCAGCAGCGGGGGACAGGCCAACTACAATGAGCAGTTCTTC.

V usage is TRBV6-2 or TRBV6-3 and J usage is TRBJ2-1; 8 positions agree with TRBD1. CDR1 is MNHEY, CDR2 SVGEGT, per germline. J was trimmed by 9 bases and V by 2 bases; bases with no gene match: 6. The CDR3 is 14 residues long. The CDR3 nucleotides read TGTGCCAGCAGTTACGGCCAACAGGGGGGTGAGCAGTTCTTC. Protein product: CASSYGQQGGEQFF.

Here the CDR3 reads CASSELQAIAKNIQYF. DNA for the CDR3: TGTGCCAGCAGTGAACTCCAGGCTATAGCCAAAAACATTCAGTACTTC. The V gene is TRBV2, the J gene TRBJ2-4; D gene uncertain. The CDR3 consists of 16 residues. V was shortened by 2 bases and J by 0 bases, with 11 bases between the two germline ends. The germline CDR1 and CDR2 sequences are SNHLY and FYNNEI. The entire variable domain, with the rest obtained from reference TRBV2 and TRBJ2-4, is as follows: EPEVTQTPSHQVTQMGQEVILRCVPISNHLYFYWYRQILGQKVEFLVSFYNNEISEKSEIFDDQFSVERPDGSNFTLKIRSTKLEDSAMYFCASSELQAIAKNIQYFGAGTRLSVL.

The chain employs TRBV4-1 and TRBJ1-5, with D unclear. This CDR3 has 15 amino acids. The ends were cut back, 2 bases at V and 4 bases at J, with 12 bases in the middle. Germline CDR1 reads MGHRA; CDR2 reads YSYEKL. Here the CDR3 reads CASSQSNGRNQPQHF. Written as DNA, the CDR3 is TGCGCCAGCAGCCAATCTAACGGTAGGAATCAGCCCCAGCATTTT.

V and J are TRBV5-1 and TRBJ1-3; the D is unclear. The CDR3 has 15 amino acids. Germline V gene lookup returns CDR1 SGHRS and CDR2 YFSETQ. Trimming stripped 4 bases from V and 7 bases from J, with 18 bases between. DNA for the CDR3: TGCGCCAGCAGCCCCCTCGACCCTCCGGGGAACACCATATATTTT. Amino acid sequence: CASSPLDPPGNTIYF.

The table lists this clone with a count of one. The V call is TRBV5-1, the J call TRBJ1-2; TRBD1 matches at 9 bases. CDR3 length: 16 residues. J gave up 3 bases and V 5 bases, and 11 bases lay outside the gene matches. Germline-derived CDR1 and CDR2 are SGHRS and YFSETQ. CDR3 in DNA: TGCGCCAGCAGGCCCCGTGGGGACAGGGTAGACTATGGCTACACCTTC. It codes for CASRPRGDRVDYGYTF.

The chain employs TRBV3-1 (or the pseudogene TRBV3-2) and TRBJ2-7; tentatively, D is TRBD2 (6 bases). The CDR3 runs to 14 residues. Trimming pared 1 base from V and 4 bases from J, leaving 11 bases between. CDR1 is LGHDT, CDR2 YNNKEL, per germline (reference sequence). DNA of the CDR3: TGTGCCAGCAGCCAAGTGGAGGGCCGTTACGAGCAGTACTTC. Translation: CASSQVEGRYEQYF.

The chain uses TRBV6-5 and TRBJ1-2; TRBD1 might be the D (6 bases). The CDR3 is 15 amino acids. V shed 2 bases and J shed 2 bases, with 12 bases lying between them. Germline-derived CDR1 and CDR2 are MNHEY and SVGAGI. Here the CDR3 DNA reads TGTGCCAGCAGTTACACGGACAGTAGGAACTATGGCTACACCTTC. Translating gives CASSYTDSRNYGYTF.

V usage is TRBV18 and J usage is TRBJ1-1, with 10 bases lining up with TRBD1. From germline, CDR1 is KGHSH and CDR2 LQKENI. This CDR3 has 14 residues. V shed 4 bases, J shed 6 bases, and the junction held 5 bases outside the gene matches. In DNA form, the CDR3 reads TGTGCCAGCTCACGGGACAGGGGTTTTTCTGAAGCTTTCTTT. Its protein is CASSRDRGFSEAFF.

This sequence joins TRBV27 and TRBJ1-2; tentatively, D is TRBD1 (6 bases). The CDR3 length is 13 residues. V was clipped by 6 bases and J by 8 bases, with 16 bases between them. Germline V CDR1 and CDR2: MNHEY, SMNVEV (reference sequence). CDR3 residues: CASSLQGPQGYTF. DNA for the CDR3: TGTGCCAGCAGCCTACAGGGACCCCAAGGCTACACCTTC.

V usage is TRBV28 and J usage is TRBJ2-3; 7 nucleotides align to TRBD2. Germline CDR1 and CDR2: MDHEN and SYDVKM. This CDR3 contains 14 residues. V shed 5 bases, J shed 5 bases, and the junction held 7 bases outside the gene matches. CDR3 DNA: TGTGCCAGCAGTCTCCCCGGCGGGGGAGATACGCAGTATTTT. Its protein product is CASSLPGGGDTQYF.

CDR3 nucleotides: TGCGCCAGCAGCTTCTTCCCGGATCTCACCGCTAACTATGGCTACACCTTC. It encodes CASSFFPDLTANYGYTF. V is TRBV5-1 and J is TRBJ1-2; no clear D gene. With 2 bases removed from V and 0 bases from J, the gap between germline ends came to 17 bases. Germline CDR1 SGHRS, CDR2 YFSETQ. The CDR3 sequence is 17 residues long.